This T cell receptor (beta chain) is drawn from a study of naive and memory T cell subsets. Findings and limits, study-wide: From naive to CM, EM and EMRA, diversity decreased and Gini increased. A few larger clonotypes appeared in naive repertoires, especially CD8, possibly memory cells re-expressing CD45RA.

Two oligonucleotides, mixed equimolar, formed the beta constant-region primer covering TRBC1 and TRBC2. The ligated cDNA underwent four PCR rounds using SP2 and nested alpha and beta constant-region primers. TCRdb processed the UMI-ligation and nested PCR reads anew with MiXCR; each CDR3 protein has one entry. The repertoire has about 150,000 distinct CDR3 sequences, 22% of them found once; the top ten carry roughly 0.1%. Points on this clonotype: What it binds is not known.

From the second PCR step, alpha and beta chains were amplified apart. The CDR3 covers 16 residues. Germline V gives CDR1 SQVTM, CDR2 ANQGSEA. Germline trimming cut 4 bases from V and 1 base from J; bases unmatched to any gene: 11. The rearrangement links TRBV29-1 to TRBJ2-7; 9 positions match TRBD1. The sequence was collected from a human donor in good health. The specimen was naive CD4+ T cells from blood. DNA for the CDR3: TGCAGCGTTGGGGGATTTTCGGACAGGGGATCCTACGAGCAGTACTTC. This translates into CSVGGFSDRGSYEQYF.